The 22 T cell receptor beta chains below come from one sample, sequenced in a study of blood T cell repertoires in COVID-19. The protocol was immunoSEQ multiplex PCR, while the TCRdb copy is restricted to in-frame clones and leaves out a portion. The sample records about 210,000 clones, approximately 82% being singletons. Sequencing input: peripheral blood. These receptors all stem from a woman between 50 and 59 years old with acute or convalescent COVID-19.

The CDR3 DNA reads TGCAGCGTGGGCCAGAGGTCGGACAACACAGATACGCAGTATTTT. It yields the protein CSVGQRSDNTDTQYF. The rearrangement links TRBV29-1 to TRBJ2-3; a possible D gene is TRBD1 (5 bases). The CDR3 loop spans 15 amino acids. Germline V gene sequence: CDR1 SQVTM, CDR2 ANQGSEA. Trimming stripped 6 bases from V and 2 bases from J, with 18 bases between.

The rearrangement links TRBV19 to TRBJ2-1; TRBD1 matches 10 bases. Germline V gives CDR1 LNHDA, CDR2 SQIVND (reference sequence). This CDR3 contains 17 residues. Trimming took 7 bases from V and 9 from J; bases not matched to a gene: 18. The CDR3 sequence is CASKDPTGTGANSEQFF. CDR3 nucleotides: TGTGCCAGTAAAGATCCGACCGGGACAGGGGCCAACAGTGAGCAGTTCTTC.

The chain employs TRBV11-2 and TRBJ2-1; 7 nucleotides agree with TRBD2. The length of the CDR3 is 15 residues. Trimming removed 5 bases from V and 3 bases from J; junction bases left unmatched: 7. Looked up from germline, CDR1 is SGHAT and CDR2 is FQNNGV. CDR3 sequence (DNA): TGTGCCAGCAGCCTCTCCGGGACTATCTACAATGAGCAGTTCTTC. It yields the protein CASSLSGTIYNEQFF.

The gene calls are TRBV21-1 and TRBJ2-5; TRBD1, the D gene given by the table, was not confirmed from the DNA. TRBV21-1 is a listed pseudogene. This CDR3 has 18 residues. The CDR3 nucleotides are TGTGCCAGCAGCAAGACAGGGGACAGGGGTAGGTCAGGGCGGACCCAGTACTTC. Translated, it gives CASSKTGDRGRSGRTQYF.

This clone has just one count. The chain has TRBV15 and TRBJ2-3; 13 bases map to TRBD2. Losses at the gene ends were 2 bases for V and 3 bases for J; bases not matched to a gene: 8. The CDR3 extends over 18 amino acids. CDR1 LNHNV and CDR2 YYDKDF come from the germline V gene (reference sequence). CDR3 loop: CATSRSRTSGSETDTQYF. The CDR3 nucleotides read TGTGCCACCAGCAGAAGTCGGACTAGCGGGAGTGAGACAGATACGCAGTATTTT.

There are a few counts of this clone. The chain has TRBV28 and TRBJ2-7; a weak D match, TRBD2 (5 bases). The CDR3 runs 15 residues. Per germline, CDR1 MDHEN and CDR2 SYDVKM. Trimming cost V 6 bases and J 1 base, with 16 bases left between them. The CDR3 spells CASRPDRGGSYEQYF. The CDR3 nucleotides read TGTGCCAGCAGACCTGACCGAGGCGGGTCCTACGAGCAGTACTTC.

The chain uses TRBV24-1 and TRBJ2-5; D perhaps matches TRBD1 (6 bases). The CDR3 length is 15 residues. From germline, CDR1 is KGHDR and CDR2 SFDVKD. Trimming took 5 bases from V and 5 from J, leaving 17 bases between them. CDR3 residues: CATSGIKGEWETQYF. In nucleotides, the CDR3 is TGTGCCACCAGTGGTATTAAGGGGGAGTGGGAGACCCAGTACTTC.

As DNA, the CDR3 is TGCGCCAGCAGTGAGTCTATCGGGGGAACTGAAGCTTTCTTT. It encodes CASSESIGGTEAFF. The rearrangement uses TRBV10-1 and TRBJ1-1, with D possibly TRBD1 on 5 matching bases. CDR3 size: 14 residues. Trimming left V 0 bases short and J 5 bases short, with 10 bases between. The germline V gene has CDR1 WNHNN and CDR2 SYGVQD (reference sequence).

The rearrangement joins TRBV3-1 (or the pseudogene TRBV3-2) to TRBJ2-1; D not certain. Trimming took 3 bases from V and 4 from J, leaving 4 bases between them. The V gene's germline CDR1 is LGHDT and CDR2 YNNKEL (reference sequence). This CDR3 comprises 12 residues. Here the CDR3 DNA reads TGTGCCAGCAGCCATCAATACAATGAGCAGTTCTTC. It is translated as CASSHQYNEQFF.

J is TRBJ2-1 and V is TRBV24-1; TRBD2 aligns across 9 bases. In germline, CDR1 is KGHDR, CDR2 SFDVKD. The CDR3 loop spans 17 amino acids. The junction had 7 bases not matched to a gene; V was cut back by 3 bases and J by 2 bases. DNA for the CDR3: TGTGCCACCAGTGATGTAGCGGGAGATGTCCCCTACAATGAGCAGTTCTTC. Its protein product is CATSDVAGDVPYNEQFF.

The chain recombines TRBV29-1 with TRBJ2-5; TRBD2 matches at 7 bases. V lost 7 bases and J lost 1; bases outside the gene matches: 9. The germline V gene encodes CDR1 SQVTM and CDR2 ANQGSEA. This CDR3 contains 14 residues. CDR3 sequence (DNA): TGCAGCGCCAGCATTGGGGGGGGCCAAGAGACCCAGTACTTC. Its translation: CSASIGGGQETQYF.

The gene calls are TRBV19 and TRBJ2-3; D might be TRBD2 (6 bases). With 4 bases removed from V and 5 bases from J, the gap between germline ends came to 10 bases. CDR1 is LNHDA and CDR2 is SQIVND in the germline V gene (reference sequence). The CDR3 runs to 13 residues. CDR3 bases: TGTGCCAGTAGTAGGGACTGGCAAGATACGCAGTATTTT. Its protein is CASSRDWQDTQYF.

The CDR3 region has the DNA TGTGCCAGCAGCTTATCAGGGCTCCATGGCTACACCTTC. Its protein product is CASSLSGLHGYTF. The J gene is TRBJ1-2, the V gene TRBV7-9, with D maybe TRBD1 (5 bases). The length of the CDR3 is 13 residues. The V gene's germline CDR1 is SEHNR and CDR2 FQNEAQ (reference sequence). V lost 2 bases and J lost 6, with 10 bases in between.

The chain has TRBV12-5 and TRBJ2-5; 11 bases align to TRBD1. Per the germline V gene, CDR1 is LGHNT and CDR2 is FRNRAP. The CDR3 consists of 18 residues. Germline trimming cut 1 base from V and 4 bases from J; bases unmatched to any gene: 11. The CDR3 nucleotides read TGTGCTAGTGGTTTGGGAGCCCGGGACAGGGGGTTAGGAGAGACCCAGTACTTC. Translated, it gives CASGLGARDRGLGETQYF.

V and J are TRBV5-1 and TRBJ2-2, with unresolved D. There are 15 residues in the CDR3. Trimming removed 4 bases at V and 0 bases at J, with 10 bases between. Germline V gene lookup returns CDR1 SGHRS and CDR2 YFSETQ. CDR3 DNA: TGCGCCAGCAGCCCCCAGGCCTCGAACACCGGGGAGCTGTTTTTT. This encodes CASSPQASNTGELFF.

V usage is TRBV5-1 and J usage is TRBJ2-7; TRBD2 aligns across 9 bases. From germline, CDR1 is SGHRS and CDR2 YFSETQ. This CDR3 is 14 amino acids long. Trimming took 5 bases from V and 2 from J; bases not matched to a gene: 5. CDR3 sequence reads: CASRLTSGAYEQYF. DNA of the CDR3: TGCGCCAGCAGACTGACTAGCGGAGCCTACGAGCAGTACTTC.

The chain uses TRBV11-2 and TRBJ2-7, with 11 bases fitting TRBD2. CDR1 and CDR2 from the germline V gene are SGHAT and FQNNGV. The ends lost 3 bases at V and 4 bases at J; junction bases unmatched: 5. This CDR3 has 15 amino acids. CDR3 protein: CASSFSASGGYEQYF. CDR3 in DNA: TGTGCCAGCAGCTTTTCGGCTAGCGGGGGGTACGAGCAGTACTTC. Based on the CDR3 plus reference TRBV11-2 and TRBJ2-7, the full variable domain is EAGVAQSPRYKIIEKRQSVAFWCNPISGHATLYWYQQILGQGPKLLIQFQNNGVVDDSQLPKDRFSAERLKGVDSTLKIQPAKLEDSAVYLCASSFSASGGYEQYFGPGTRLTVT.

This rearrangement joins TRBV5-8 to TRBJ1-2; TRBD1 agrees at 7 bases. Germline values: CDR1 SGHTS, CDR2 YDEGEE. The CDR3 runs 19 residues. V was clipped by 0 bases and J by 2 bases; unmatched bases: 16. The chain's CDR3 is CASSLAALGGGLTNYGYTF. As DNA, the CDR3 is TGTGCCAGCAGCTTGGCCGCCCTAGGAGGGGGCCTAACAAACTATGGCTACACCTTC.

This clone occurred a few times. The chain recombines TRBV5-4 with TRBJ2-5; 9 bases line up with TRBD1. V gave up 4 bases and J gave up 4 bases; unmatched junction bases: 11. Germline CDR1 and CDR2: SGHNT and YYREEE (reference sequence). The CDR3 consists of 16 residues. In DNA, the CDR3 is TGTGCCAGCAGCCCGTGGACAGGGGCTAGGGGAGAGACCCAGTACTTC. The encoded protein is CASSPWTGARGETQYF.

The chain combines TRBV5-1 with TRBJ1-1; the D gene is possibly TRBD1 (5 bases). The CDR3 has 15 residues. Germline V CDR1 and CDR2: SGHRS, YFSETQ. The V and J ends lost 6 bases and 1 base respectively, with 16 bases between them. CDR3 DNA: TGCGCCAGCATTGGGGGGACCAGTCAGAACACTGAAGCTTTCTTT. Translating gives CASIGGTSQNTEAFF.

The chain has TRBV12-3 or TRBV12-4 and TRBJ2-7, with D unresolved. V was trimmed by 6 bases and J by 0 bases, leaving 6 bases between them. This CDR3 region has 12 residues. The CDR3 bases are TGTGCCAGCAGCCGGAGCTCCTACGAGCAGTACTTC. Translating it yields CASSRSSYEQYF.

This CDR3 reads CASSHTGPVLSGANVLTF. CDR3 in DNA: TGCGCCAGCAGTCACACAGGTCCAGTCCTATCAGGGGCCAACGTCCTGACTTTC. V and J are TRBV23-1 and TRBJ2-6, with TRBD1 as a possible D gene (5 bases). TRBV23-1 is an ORF, with its function uncertain. The CDR3 is 18 amino acids. With 3 bases removed from V and 4 bases from J, the gap between germline ends came to 19 bases.